This T cell receptor (beta chain) was profiled in a study of T-cell memory formation after mild COVID-19. Study overall: Largely donor-specific TCR clusters were found.

It was 5'RACE with constant-segment primers that produced the TCR alpha and TCR beta cDNA libraries, which carried sample barcodes and UMIs. Via MiXCR, TCRdb re-called the 5' RACE reads, giving one row per CDR3 protein. The sample consists of hundreds of thousands of distinct CDR3 sequences, approximately 15% of them appearing once. Whole-study results and caveats: Some clones that responded were present in memory (sampled pre-infection), which suggests cross-reactive memory joined.

This clonotype was seen a handful of times. Its antigen is undetermined. The source is an adult woman who had mild COVID-19 (a few samples of this study predate the infection). Cell type and time point are not known. Sequencing was carried out using PBMCs or a T cell subset sorted from them (not recorded which).

This CDR3 is CASSPIVGLAETTDTQYF. CDR3 sequence (DNA): TGTGCCAGCTCACCAATCGTCGGACTAGCGGAGACCACAGATACGCAGTATTTT. The chain couples TRBV18 to TRBJ2-3; 10 bases are a match to TRBD2. This CDR3 comprises 18 residues. CDR1 and CDR2 from the germline V gene are KGHSH and LQKENI. The V gene end was trimmed by 2 bases and the J gene end by 2 bases; junction bases not matched to a gene: 10. The full variable domain, its missing parts supplied by reference TRBV18 and TRBJ2-3, is NAGVMQNPRHLVRRRGQEARLRCSPMKGHSHVYWYRQLPEEGLKFMVYLQKENIIDESGMPKERFSAEFPKEGPSILRIQQVVRGDSAAYFCASSPIVGLAETTDTQYFGPGTRLTVL.